This TCR beta chain was identified in a study of blood T cells in healthy people across ages. Next came a second PCR, run for about 6 to 12 cycles, which used a sample-barcoded 5' primer along with a J-beta primer mix. From the 5' RACE reads, TCRdb called clonotypes with MiXCR, one entry per CDR3 protein. The sample holds roughly 830,000 distinct CDR3 sequences, approximately 59% seen once. Germline CDR1 is SGHTA and CDR2 is FQGNSA. The CDR3 covers 13 residues. The germline V and J ends were trimmed by 5 bases and 1 base, with 7 bases remaining between them. This clonotype was counted a few times. The antigen is undetermined. Study conclusions and caveats: Using unsorted PBMCs precluded a conclusive naive versus antigen-experienced comparison.

Every donor provided ten milliliters of peripheral blood. The total RNA that was extracted per sample amounted to at least 5 micrograms. V is TRBV7-2 and J is TRBJ2-3; D gene ambiguous. This TCR came from a man aged 25 to 45 in good health. Material: blood. CDR3 loop: CASSDRGTDTQYF. Here the CDR3 DNA reads TGTGCCAGCAGCGACCGGGGCACAGATACGCAGTATTTT.